These 6 T cell receptor beta chains share one sample of origin, sequenced in a study of cytomegalovirus exposure and HLA in healthy donors. PCR used 60 Vbeta primers and 13 Jbeta primers. Assay: immunoSEQ multiplex PCR; the TCRdb copy retains only in-frame clones and omits some. In the table there are roughly 80,000 clones, around 60% of which are singletons. Material for sequencing was PBMCs. These receptors were collected from a man aged 30 to 39 in good health and CMV-seropositive.

Only a few counts were recorded for this clone. The CDR3 here is CASSLGREYEQFF. The CDR3 DNA is TGTGCCAGCAGCTTAGGGCGGGAGTATGAGCAGTTCTTC. This chain connects TRBV7-2 to TRBJ2-1; 7 bases align to TRBD2. V lost 1 base to trimming and J lost 8 bases; unmatched junction nucleotides: 2. The CDR3 is made up of 13 amino acids. The germline V gene has CDR1 SGHTA and CDR2 FQGNSA.

This chain joins TRBV19 and TRBJ2-1, with 11 bases lining up with TRBD2. The J segment lost 7 bases and the V segment lost 3 bases, leaving 5 bases of the junction unmatched. This CDR3 has 15 amino acids. Germline CDR1 reads LNHDA; CDR2 reads SQIVND (reference sequence). The CDR3 sequence is CASSMRLAGGNEQFF. The DNA of the CDR3 is TGTGCCAGTAGTATGCGGCTAGCGGGAGGAAATGAGCAGTTCTTC.

The chain couples TRBV7-8 to TRBJ1-1, with unresolved D. Trimming removed 3 bases from V and 8 bases from J, with 13 bases in between. CDR3 length: 13 residues. From germline, CDR1 is SGHVS and CDR2 FQNEAQ. The CDR3 coding sequence is TGTGCCAGCAGCTTGGGCCGTGACCGCGAAGCTTTCTTT. This gives the protein CASSLGRDREAFF. Full variable domain (missing parts from reference TRBV7-8 and TRBJ1-1): GAGVSQSPRYKVAKRGQDVALRCDPISGHVSLFWYQQALGQGPEFLTYFQNEAQLDKSGLPSDRFFAERPEGSVSTLKIQRTQQEDSAVYLCASSLGRDREAFFGQGTRLTVV.

This clone occurred a few times. This chain joins TRBV4-3 and TRBJ2-3; TRBD2 matches 13 bases. Germline V lookup: CDR1 LGHNA, CDR2 YSLEER. The CDR3 runs 15 residues. Trimming at V came to 0 bases and at J to 9 bases, leaving 3 bases not matched to a gene. The CDR3 region has the DNA TGCGCCAGCAGCCAAGATCGGACTAGCGGGAGCACGCAGTATTTT. Translation gives CASSQDRTSGSTQYF.

The chain couples TRBV19 to TRBJ2-7; 10 nucleotides line up with TRBD2. Germline V gene data show CDR1 as LNHDA and CDR2 as SQIVND (reference sequence). The CDR3 extends over 15 amino acids. V was clipped by 2 bases and J by 5 bases; unmatched bases: 6. CDR3 sequence: CASSIRLAGGDEQYF. The CDR3 DNA reads as TGTGCCAGTAGTATACGTTTAGCGGGAGGCGACGAGCAGTACTTC.

This chain connects TRBV9 to TRBJ2-3; the D gene is possibly TRBD1 (5 bases). This CDR3 region has 12 residues. The V end was cut by 5 bases, the J end by 4 bases, with 8 bases between. Looked up from germline, CDR1 is SGDLS and CDR2 is YYNGEE. The CDR3 region is CASRAGSDTQYF. CDR3 DNA sequence: TGTGCCAGCAGAGCAGGGTCAGATACGCAGTATTTT.